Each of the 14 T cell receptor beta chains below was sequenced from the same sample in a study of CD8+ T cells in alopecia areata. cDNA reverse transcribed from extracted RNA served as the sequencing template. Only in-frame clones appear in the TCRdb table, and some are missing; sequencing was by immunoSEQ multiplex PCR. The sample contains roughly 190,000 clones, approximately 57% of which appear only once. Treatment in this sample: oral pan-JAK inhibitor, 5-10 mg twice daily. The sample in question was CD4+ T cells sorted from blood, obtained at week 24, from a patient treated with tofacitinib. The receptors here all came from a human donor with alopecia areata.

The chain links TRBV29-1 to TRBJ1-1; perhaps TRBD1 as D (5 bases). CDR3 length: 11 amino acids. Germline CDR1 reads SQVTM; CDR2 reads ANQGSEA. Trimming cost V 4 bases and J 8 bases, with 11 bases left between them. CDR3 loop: CSVVGVIEAFF. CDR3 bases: TGCAGCGTTGTAGGGGTTATCGAAGCTTTCTTT.

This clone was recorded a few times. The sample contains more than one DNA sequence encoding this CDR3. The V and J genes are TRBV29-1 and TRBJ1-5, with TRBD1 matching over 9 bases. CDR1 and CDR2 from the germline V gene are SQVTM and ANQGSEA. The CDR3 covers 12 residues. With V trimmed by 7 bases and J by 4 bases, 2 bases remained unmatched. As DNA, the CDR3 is TGCAGCGCCGGGACAGGGAATCAGCCCCAGCATTTT. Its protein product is CSAGTGNQPQHF.

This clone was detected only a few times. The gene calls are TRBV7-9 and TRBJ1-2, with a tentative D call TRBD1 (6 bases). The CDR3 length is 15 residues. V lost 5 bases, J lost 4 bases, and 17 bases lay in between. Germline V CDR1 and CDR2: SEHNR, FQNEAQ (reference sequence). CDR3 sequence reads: CASSVDLTGFYGYTF. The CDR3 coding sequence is TGTGCCAGCAGCGTAGATTTAACAGGGTTCTATGGCTACACCTTC.

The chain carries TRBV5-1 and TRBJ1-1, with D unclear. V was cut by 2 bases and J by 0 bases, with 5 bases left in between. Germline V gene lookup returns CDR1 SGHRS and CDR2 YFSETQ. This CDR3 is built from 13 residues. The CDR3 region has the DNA TGCGCCAGCAGCTTCAACTTGAACACTGAAGCTTTCTTT. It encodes CASSFNLNTEAFF.

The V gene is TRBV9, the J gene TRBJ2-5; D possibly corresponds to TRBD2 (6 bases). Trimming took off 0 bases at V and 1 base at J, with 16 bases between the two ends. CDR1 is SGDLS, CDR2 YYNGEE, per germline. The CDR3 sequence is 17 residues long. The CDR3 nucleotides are TGTGCCAGCAGCGTAGCTCCCGGGGAGGCAATCCAAGAGACCCAGTACTTC. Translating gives CASSVAPGEAIQETQYF. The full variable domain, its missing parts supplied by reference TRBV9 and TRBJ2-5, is DSGVTQTPKHLITATGQRVTLRCSPRSGDLSVYWYQQSLDQGLQFLIQYYNGEERAKGNILERFSAQQFPDLHSELNLSSLELGDSALYFCASSVAPGEAIQETQYFGPGTRLLVL.

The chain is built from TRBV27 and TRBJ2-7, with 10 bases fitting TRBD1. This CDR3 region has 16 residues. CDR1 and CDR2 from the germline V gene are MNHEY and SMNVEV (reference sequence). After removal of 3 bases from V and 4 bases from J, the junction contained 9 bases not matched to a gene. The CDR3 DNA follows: TGTGCCAGCAGTTTGCCGACAGGGGGCAACGTGTACGAGCAGTACTTC. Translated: CASSLPTGGNVYEQYF.

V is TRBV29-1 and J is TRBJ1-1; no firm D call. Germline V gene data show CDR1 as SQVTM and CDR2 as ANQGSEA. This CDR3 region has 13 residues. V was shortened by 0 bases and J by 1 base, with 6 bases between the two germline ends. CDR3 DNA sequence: TGCAGCGTTGAAGATTTTCCGAACACTGAAGCTTTCTTT. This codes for CSVEDFPNTEAFF.

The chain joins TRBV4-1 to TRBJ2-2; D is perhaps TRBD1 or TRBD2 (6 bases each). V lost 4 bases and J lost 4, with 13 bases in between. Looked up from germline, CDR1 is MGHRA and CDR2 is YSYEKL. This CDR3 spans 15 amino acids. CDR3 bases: TGCGCCAGCAGCCCTCGCTCGGGGGCCACCGGGGAGCTGTTTTTT. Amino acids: CASSPRSGATGELFF.

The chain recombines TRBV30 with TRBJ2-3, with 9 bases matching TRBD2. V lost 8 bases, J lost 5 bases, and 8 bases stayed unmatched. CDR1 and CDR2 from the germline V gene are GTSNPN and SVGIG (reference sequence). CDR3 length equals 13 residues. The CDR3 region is CAGRRGGIDTQYF. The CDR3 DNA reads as TGTGCCGGTCGGCGGGGGGGCATAGATACGCAGTATTTT.

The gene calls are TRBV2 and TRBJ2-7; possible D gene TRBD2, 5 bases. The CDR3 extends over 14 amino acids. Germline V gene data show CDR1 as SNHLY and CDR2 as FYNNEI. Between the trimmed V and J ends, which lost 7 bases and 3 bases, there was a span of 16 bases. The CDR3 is CASTHGIANYEQYF. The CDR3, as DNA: TGTGCCAGCACCCACGGGATAGCGAACTACGAGCAGTACTTC.

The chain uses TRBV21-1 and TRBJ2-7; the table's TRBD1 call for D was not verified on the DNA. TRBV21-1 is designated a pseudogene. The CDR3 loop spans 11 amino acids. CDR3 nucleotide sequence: TGTGCCAGCAGCCTAACAGGGTCGCAGTACTTC. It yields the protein CASSLTGSQYF.

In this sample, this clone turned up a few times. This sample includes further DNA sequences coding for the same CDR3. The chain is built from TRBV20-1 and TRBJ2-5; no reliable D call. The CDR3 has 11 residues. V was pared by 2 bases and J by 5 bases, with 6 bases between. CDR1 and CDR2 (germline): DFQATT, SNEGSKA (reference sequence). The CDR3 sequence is CSARLAETQYF. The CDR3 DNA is TGCAGTGCTAGACTCGCGGAGACCCAGTACTTC.

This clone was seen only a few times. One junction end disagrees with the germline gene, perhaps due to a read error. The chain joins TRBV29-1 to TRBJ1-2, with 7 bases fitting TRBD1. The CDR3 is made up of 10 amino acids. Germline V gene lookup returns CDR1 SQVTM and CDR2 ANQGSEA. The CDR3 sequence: CSAGSTGTAF. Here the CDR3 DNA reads TGCAGCGCTGGTTCGACAGGGACCGCCTTC.

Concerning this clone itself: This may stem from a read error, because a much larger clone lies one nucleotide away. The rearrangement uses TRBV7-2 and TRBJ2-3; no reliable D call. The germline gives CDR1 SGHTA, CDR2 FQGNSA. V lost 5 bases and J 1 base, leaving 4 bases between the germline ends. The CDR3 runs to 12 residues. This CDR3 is CASSEGTDTQYF. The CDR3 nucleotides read TGTGCCAGCAGCGAAGGCACAGATACGCAGTATTTT.